The 7 T cell receptor beta chains below were found in one sample sequenced in a study of T cells in narcolepsy. The method was immunoSEQ multiplex PCR; TCRdb's version includes in-frame clones alone and lacks a portion of them. The sample includes around 30,000 clones, 75% to 90% of them seen just once. Material: CD45RA- memory CD4+ T cells from PBMCs. All receptors derive from a human donor with narcolepsy.

This clone was seen once. The chain carries TRBV25-1 and TRBJ2-7, with 7 bases matching TRBD2. The CDR3 contains 12 residues. J lost 7 bases, V lost 4 bases, and 4 bases had no gene match. The germline gives CDR1 MGHDK, CDR2 SYGVNS. Written as DNA, the CDR3 is TGTGCCAGCAGTGGCGGGGGTCTTGAGCAGTACTTC. Translated, it gives CASSGGGLEQYF.

The chain recombines TRBV29-1 with TRBJ1-3; D ambiguous. Germline V CDR1 and CDR2: SQVTM, ANQGSEA. The CDR3 contains 9 residues. Deletions cut 5 bases from V and 8 bases from J, with 4 bases between. CDR3 bases: TGCAGCGTTCTGGACACCATATATTTT. Its protein product is CSVLDTIYF.

J is TRBJ1-2 and V is TRBV28; the match to TRBD1 covers 9 bases. CDR1 and CDR2 from the germline V gene are MDHEN and SYDVKM. V gave up 1 base and J gave up 13 bases; unmatched junction bases: 4. This CDR3 region has 12 residues. CDR3 bases: TGTGCCAGCAGTTTATTGGGGACAGGGAGCACCTTC. This codes for CASSLLGTGSTF.

This clone is a singleton in its sample. This chain connects TRBV11-2 to TRBJ2-7, with no clear D. Per germline, CDR1 SGHAT and CDR2 FQNNGV. Trimming left V 2 bases short and J 7 bases short, with 12 bases between. The CDR3 is 13 amino acids. CDR3 sequence reads: CASSLSTAREQYF. The CDR3 nucleotides are TGTGCCAGCAGCTTATCGACGGCGAGGGAGCAGTACTTC.

This clone was seen a handful of times. The CDR3 DNA reads TGTGCCAGCAGCCGAATGCAAGAGACCCAGTACTTC. Translation: CASSRMQETQYF. V is TRBV5-6 and J is TRBJ2-5; D gene unclear. Trimming removed 4 bases at V and 2 bases at J, with 6 bases between. CDR3 length equals 12 residues. The germline V gene has CDR1 SGHDT and CDR2 YYEEEE.

V gene TRBV29-1 combines with J gene TRBJ2-2; 9 bases are a match to TRBD1. The CDR3 totals 15 residues. V dropped 6 bases and J dropped 6; count of bases not matched to a gene: 11. The V gene's germline CDR1 is SQVTM and CDR2 ANQGSEA. The CDR3 here is CSVEWRDRASGELFF. DNA of the CDR3: TGCAGCGTCGAATGGCGGGACAGGGCGTCCGGGGAGCTGTTTTTT.

The chain couples TRBV30 to TRBJ1-4, with D possibly TRBD1 on 6 matching bases. Germline V gene data show CDR1 as GTSNPN and CDR2 as SVGIG (reference sequence). The germline V and J ends were trimmed by 0 bases and 6 bases, with 14 bases remaining between them. CDR3 length: 15 amino acids. The CDR3: CAWSVRGRGYEKLFF. CDR3 bases: TGTGCCTGGAGTGTACGGGGCAGGGGTTATGAAAAACTGTTTTTT.